The rows below give T cell receptor beta chains drawn from one sample of a study of molecular identifiers for immune sequencing clone quantification. MiXCR, applied by TCRdb to the PCR reads, yields one record per CDR3 protein. The table shows tens of thousands of distinct CDR3 sequences, with about 25% occurring only once. The sequencing input was naive CD8+ T cells from blood, with Jurkat cell RNA spiked in. The receptors stem from a human donor in good health. Some libraries in this study had Jurkat cell RNA spiked in. Each CDR3 is given without its conserved first and last residue.

J gene	V gene	CDR3 protein
TRBJ2-1	TRBV7-9	ASSRSGQGYNEQF
TRBJ2-5	TRBV13	ASSSSTGEEPQY
TRBJ1-3	TRBV4-3	ASSQDGSSSGNTIY
TRBJ2-7	TRBV4-3	ASSQDRTAGIAYEQY
TRBJ1-1	TRBV29-1	SVEGFEAF
TRBJ2-3	TRBV6-2/TRBV6-3	ASSYGLVVDTQY
TRBJ2-7	TRBV25-1	ASSTTSGRYEQY
TRBJ2-5	TRBV4-2	ASSQDSVTSVETQY
TRBJ1-5	TRBV6-5	ASRRGQGDYSNQPQH
TRBJ2-3	TRBV20-1	SATGLAGGVRTDTQY
TRBJ1-5	TRBV28	ASRGSNQPQH
TRBJ1-5	TRBV12-3/TRBV12-4	ASSIRQGSSNQPQH
TRBJ2-7	TRBV9	ASSGTGTGPNEQY
TRBJ2-3	TRBV24-1	ATSDFGRKY
TRBJ2-3	TRBV4-1	ASSQAGGLAGAGDTQY
TRBJ2-3	TRBV9	ASSLTGGSDTQY
TRBJ2-7	TRBV29-1	SVVSGPYEQY
TRBJ2-7	TRBV5-5	ASSFGGRTGGYEQY
TRBJ2-5	TRBV2	ASSEGTSWGETQY
TRBJ2-5	TRBV7-9	ASSLSGFQETQY
TRBJ2-7	TRBV7-2	ASSSNWTGGTKQY
TRBJ2-7	TRBV28	ASSFDSGGPTYEQY
TRBJ2-5	TRBV29-1	SVEIGLAGDQETQY
TRBJ1-5	TRBV19	ASSPATRSNQPQH
TRBJ2-7	TRBV29-1	SVEGLRESYEQY
TRBJ1-1	TRBV2	ASSGVTGRLTEAF
TRBJ2-5	TRBV6-2/TRBV6-3	ASKQGGEIETQY
TRBJ2-7	TRBV29-1	SVEYGVYEQY
TRBJ2-7	TRBV5-4	ASNPGHTYEQY
TRBJ2-3	TRBV28	ASSFGLDTQY
TRBJ2-5	TRBV11-2	ASSFDQETQY